This passage covers 7 T cell receptor beta chains from one sample sequenced in a study of cytomegalovirus exposure and HLA in healthy donors. Some clones are missing from TCRdb's copy, which holds only in-frame ones; the method was immunoSEQ multiplex PCR. The sample gives about 120,000 clones, 88% of which show up once; about 6.9% is in the top ten. Sequencing used PBMCs. The receptors here all came from a woman in her late teens or twenties in good health and CMV-seropositive.

This clone is a singleton in its sample. This rearrangement joins TRBV5-1 to TRBJ1-2; 8 nucleotides line up with TRBD1. V gave up 1 base and J gave up 0 bases; unmatched junction bases: 11. From germline, CDR1 is SGHRS and CDR2 YFSETQ. CDR3 length: 18 amino acids. The CDR3 loop reads CASSLRGARQGTNYGYTF. The CDR3 region has the DNA TGCGCCAGCAGCTTGAGAGGGGCGAGACAGGGGACTAACTATGGCTACACCTTC.

This rearrangement joins TRBV25-1 to TRBJ2-2, with 8 positions matching TRBD2. The CDR3 covers 15 residues. Germline CDR1 and CDR2: MGHDK and SYGVNS. The V gene end was trimmed by 4 bases and the J gene end by 6 bases; junction bases not matched to a gene: 7. The CDR3 bases are TGTGCCAGCAGTGCCGGGGGGGTCGTAGCCGGGGAGCTGTTTTTT. Protein sequence: CASSAGGVVAGELFF.

The V call is TRBV30, the J call TRBJ2-3; 9 nucleotides align to TRBD2. Per the germline V gene, CDR1 is GTSNPN and CDR2 is SVGIG (reference sequence). V shed 2 bases, J shed 3 bases, and the junction held 12 bases outside the gene matches. This CDR3 is 17 amino acids long. This chain's CDR3 is CAWSSAGGPGLTDTQYF. As DNA, the CDR3 is TGTGCCTGGAGTAGTGCGGGGGGGCCTGGATTGACAGATACGCAGTATTTT.

The chain has TRBV6-5 and TRBJ2-3; 9 bases are shared with TRBD1. Germline CDR1 MNHEY, CDR2 SVGAGI. Trimming took 2 bases from V and 8 from J; bases not matched to a gene: 2. The CDR3 totals 13 residues. The CDR3 spells CASSYDRGVTQYF. The CDR3 DNA follows: TGTGCCAGCAGTTACGACAGGGGGGTTACGCAGTATTTT.

This clone has more than one count but fewer than ten. The CDR3 nucleotides are TGTGCCAGCAGCGACGGACTAGTGTACGAGCAGTACTTC. Translated, it gives CASSDGLVYEQYF. The chain employs TRBV5-6 and TRBJ2-7; 7 nucleotides line up with TRBD2. J gave up 4 bases and V 4 bases, and 5 bases lay outside the gene matches. In germline, CDR1 is SGHDT, CDR2 YYEEEE. CDR3 length: 13 amino acids.

The chain joins TRBV13 to TRBJ2-3; 8 positions match TRBD1. The J segment lost 9 bases and the V segment lost 5 bases, leaving 4 bases of the junction unmatched. Germline V gives CDR1 PRHDT, CDR2 FYEKMQ (reference sequence). This CDR3 spans 12 amino acids. This CDR3 reads CASSGDRNTQYF. The CDR3 region has the DNA TGTGCCAGCAGCGGGGACAGGAACACGCAGTATTTT.

The chain joins TRBV18 to TRBJ1-3; a possible D gene is TRBD1 (6 bases). This CDR3 has 15 residues. Trimming took off 2 bases at V and 0 bases at J, with 8 bases between the two ends. The germline V gene has CDR1 KGHSH and CDR2 LQKENI. CDR3 region: CASSPGQNSGNTIYF. CDR3 nucleotide sequence: TGTGCCAGCTCACCAGGACAGAACTCTGGAAACACCATATATTTT.